This passage covers 12 T cell receptor beta chains from one sample sequenced in a study of shared clonotypes between healthy human individuals. Profiling relied on immunoSEQ multiplex PCR, and the TCRdb table lists in-frame clones only, not all of them. In the table there are approximately 500,000 clones, about 96% of which are singletons. Sequencing input: naive CD4+ T cells sorted from blood. Subset denoted: CD45RA+ positively selected. Receptors originate from a woman in her twenties or thirties in good health.

With regard to this clone: The same CDR3 is also encoded by other DNA sequences in this sample. V and J are TRBV5-1 and TRBJ1-1; TRBD1 is a possible D gene (5 bases). V lost 0 bases, J lost 2 bases, and 8 bases lay in between. CDR3 length: 14 amino acids. Germline CDR1 and CDR2: SGHRS and YFSETQ. CDR3 sequence: CASSLDRLNTEAFF. CDR3 nucleotide sequence: TGCGCCAGCAGCTTGGACAGGCTTAACACTGAAGCTTTCTTT.

V gene TRBV28 combines with J gene TRBJ2-1, with a tentative D call TRBD2 (6 bases). The CDR3 has 21 residues. The V gene's germline CDR1 is MDHEN and CDR2 SYDVKM. Trimming removed 8 bases at V and 0 bases at J, with 32 bases between. CDR3 DNA sequence: TGTGCCAGCCTATCCCTTGGCCGATCACTAGCAGCCGTTAGCTCCTACAATGAGCAGTTCTTC. This sequence encodes CASLSLGRSLAAVSSYNEQFF.

The V call is TRBV2, the J call TRBJ1-5; 8 nucleotides agree with TRBD1. The CDR3 totals 16 residues. Germline assignment: CDR1 SNHLY and CDR2 FYNNEI. V gave up 6 bases and J gave up 0 bases; unmatched junction bases: 7. The CDR3 protein is CASSLQGAVSNQPQHF. CDR3 bases: TGTGCCAGCAGCCTCCAGGGGGCAGTTAGCAATCAGCCCCAGCATTTT. Supplemented by reference TRBV2 and TRBJ1-5, the full variable domain reads EPEVTQTPSHQVTQMGQEVILRCVPISNHLYFYWYRQILGQKVEFLVSFYNNEISEKSEIFDDQFSVERPDGSNFTLKIRSTKLEDSAMYFCASSLQGAVSNQPQHFGDGTRLSIL.

The rearrangement uses TRBV28 and TRBJ2-7, with 11 bases matching TRBD1. J was trimmed by 5 bases and V by 7 bases; bases with no gene match: 1. Looked up from germline, CDR1 is MDHEN and CDR2 is SYDVKM. The CDR3 totals 12 residues. The CDR3 protein is CASKGQGDEQYF. The CDR3 DNA follows: TGTGCCAGCAAGGGACAGGGGGACGAGCAGTACTTC.

The chain joins TRBV5-4 to TRBJ1-2; 7 bases map to TRBD1. The CDR3 is 12 amino acids. V lost 3 bases, J lost 5 bases, and 1 base stayed unmatched. From germline, CDR1 is SGHNT and CDR2 YYREEE (reference sequence). The CDR3 loop is CASSSGQYGYTF. The CDR3 nucleotides are TGTGCCAGCAGCTCGGGACAGTATGGCTACACCTTC.

The chain joins TRBV10-2 to TRBJ2-1; the match to TRBD1 covers 10 bases. This CDR3 contains 14 residues. The J segment lost 4 bases and the V segment lost 7 bases, leaving 4 bases of the junction unmatched. Germline V gene sequence: CDR1 WSHSY, CDR2 SAAADI. Here the CDR3 reads CASIGQGVYNEQFF. The CDR3 nucleotides are TGCGCCAGCATCGGACAGGGGGTGTACAATGAGCAGTTCTTC.

The chain employs TRBV6-1 and TRBJ1-3; no definite D call. This CDR3 spans 13 amino acids. CDR1 is MNHNS and CDR2 is SASEGT in the germline V gene. V lost 6 bases and J 1 base, leaving 7 bases between the germline ends. The CDR3 loop reads CASSGISGNTIYF. The CDR3 coding sequence is TGTGCCAGCAGCGGGATATCTGGAAACACCATATATTTT.

The chain combines TRBV28 with TRBJ2-5; 8 bases fit TRBD2. The J segment lost 4 bases and the V segment lost 3 bases, leaving 4 bases of the junction unmatched. This CDR3 has 14 residues. Germline V gene lookup returns CDR1 MDHEN and CDR2 SYDVKM. The CDR3 is CASSLAAGGETQYF. CDR3 sequence (DNA): TGTGCCAGCAGTTTGGCTGCGGGAGGAGAGACCCAGTACTTC.

This clone was observed once. V gene TRBV18 combines with J gene TRBJ1-1; D unclear. The V end was cut by 3 bases, the J end by 0 bases, with 14 bases between. The CDR3 has 16 amino acids. Germline values: CDR1 KGHSH, CDR2 LQKENI. CDR3 nucleotide sequence: TGTGCCAGCTCACCTAGGAGCCCCGCGGTGAACACTGAAGCTTTCTTT. It translates to CASSPRSPAVNTEAFF. The variable domain in full, completed from reference TRBV18 and TRBJ1-1, reads NAGVMQNPRHLVRRRGQEARLRCSPMKGHSHVYWYRQLPEEGLKFMVYLQKENIIDESGMPKERFSAEFPKEGPSILRIQQVVRGDSAAYFCASSPRSPAVNTEAFFGQGTRLTVV.

The V gene is TRBV7-8, the J gene TRBJ1-5; D remains unclear. CDR3 length equals 14 residues. CDR1 and CDR2 from the germline V gene are SGHVS and FQNEAQ. V was cut by 1 base and J by 6 bases, with 10 bases left in between. The DNA of the CDR3 is TGTGCCAGCAGCTTAGGAGGCGCAGCTCAGCCCCAGCATTTT. Protein: CASSLGGAAQPQHF. Full variable domain (outside the CDR3, taken from reference TRBV7-8 and TRBJ1-5): GAGVSQSPRYKVAKRGQDVALRCDPISGHVSLFWYQQALGQGPEFLTYFQNEAQLDKSGLPSDRFFAERPEGSVSTLKIQRTQQEDSAVYLCASSLGGAAQPQHFGDGTRLSIL.

This rearrangement joins TRBV19 to TRBJ1-2; no clear D gene. The CDR3 extends over 18 amino acids. Between the trimmed V and J ends, which lost 4 bases and 3 bases, there was a span of 24 bases. CDR1 is LNHDA, CDR2 SQIVND, per germline (reference sequence). CDR3 in amino acids: CASSSPRGPVGTYYGYTF. CDR3 DNA sequence: TGTGCCAGTAGTAGCCCTCGAGGGCCAGTCGGAACCTACTATGGCTACACCTTC. Combining the CDR3 with reference TRBV19 and TRBJ1-2 gives the whole variable domain DGGITQSPKYLFRKEGQNVTLSCEQNLNHDAMYWYRQDPGQGLRLIYYSQIVNDFQKGDIAEGYSVSREKKESFPLTVTSAQKNPTAFYLCASSSPRGPVGTYYGYTFGSGTRLTVV.

The V gene is TRBV18, the J gene TRBJ1-3, with D possibly matching TRBD1 (5 bases). V was trimmed by 3 bases and J by 0 bases, leaving 15 bases between them. CDR3 size: 17 residues. Germline CDR1 is KGHSH and CDR2 is LQKENI. CDR3 amino acids: CASSPRTVDSSGNTIYF. The CDR3 DNA reads as TGTGCCAGCTCACCGCGGACGGTAGACAGCTCTGGAAACACCATATATTTT.